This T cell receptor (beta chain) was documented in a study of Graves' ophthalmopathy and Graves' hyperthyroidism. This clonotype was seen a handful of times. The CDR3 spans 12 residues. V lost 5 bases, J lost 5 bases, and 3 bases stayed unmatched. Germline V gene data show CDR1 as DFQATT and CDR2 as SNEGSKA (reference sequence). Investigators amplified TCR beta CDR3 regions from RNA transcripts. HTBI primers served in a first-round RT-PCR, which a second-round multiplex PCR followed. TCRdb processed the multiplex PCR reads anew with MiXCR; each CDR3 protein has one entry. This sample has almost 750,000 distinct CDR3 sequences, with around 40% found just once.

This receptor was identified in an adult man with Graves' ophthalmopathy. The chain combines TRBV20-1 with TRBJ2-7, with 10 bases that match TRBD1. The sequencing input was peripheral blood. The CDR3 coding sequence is TGCAGTGCTGACAGGGGGCTCGACGAGCAGTACTTC. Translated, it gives CSADRGLDEQYF.